This passage covers 19 T cell receptor beta chains from one sample sequenced in a study of response to subunit inactivated influenza vaccine. TCRdb re-called the RT-PCR reads through MiXCR, storing one row per CDR3 protein. Among a few hundred thousand distinct CDR3 sequences listed, 12% to 15% were seen once. Specimen: PBMCs from blood, collected about 12 days after vaccination. All receptors come from a man in his fifties who received an inactivated influenza vaccine.

This sequence joins TRBV9 and TRBJ2-1; no clear D. CDR3 length: 15 residues. Germline V gives CDR1 SGDLS, CDR2 YYNGEE. V was cut by 4 bases and J by 1 base, with 12 bases left in between. CDR3 in amino acids: CASSQDSFSYNEQFF. In DNA, the CDR3 is TGTGCCAGCAGCCAAGACTCGTTTTCCTACAATGAGCAGTTCTTC. Full variable domain (missing parts from reference TRBV9 and TRBJ2-1): DSGVTQTPKHLITATGQRVTLRCSPRSGDLSVYWYQQSLDQGLQFLIQYYNGEERAKGNILERFSAQQFPDLHSELNLSSLELGDSALYFCASSQDSFSYNEQFFGPGTRLTVL.

The rearrangement joins TRBV18 to TRBJ2-1, with 11 bases lining up with TRBD2. CDR1 and CDR2 from the germline V gene are KGHSH and LQKENI. The CDR3 loop spans 16 amino acids. The junction had 5 bases not matched to a gene; V was cut back by 2 bases and J by 5 bases. This CDR3 is CASSPIAGGPNNEQFF. In nucleotides, the CDR3 is TGTGCCAGCTCACCAATAGCGGGAGGGCCGAACAATGAGCAGTTCTTC.

This clonotype was detected ten times or more. This sequence joins TRBV20-1 and TRBJ1-6; possible D gene TRBD1, 5 bases. The germline CDR1 and CDR2 sequences are DFQATT and SNEGSKA (reference sequence). The CDR3 is made up of 14 amino acids. The V end was cut by 5 bases, the J end by 7 bases, with 15 bases between. The CDR3 bases are TGCAGTGCTTTAAGTCAGGGCTCGAATTCACCCCTCCACTTT. Protein sequence: CSALSQGSNSPLHF.

In this sample, this clonotype turned up a few times. V gene TRBV5-5 combines with J gene TRBJ1-5, with D perhaps matching TRBD1 (5 bases). V was shortened by 1 base and J by 3 bases, with 8 bases between the two germline ends. Germline V lookup: CDR1 SGHKS, CDR2 YYEKEE (reference sequence). There are 14 residues in the CDR3. The CDR3 region has the DNA TGTGCCAGCAGCTTGTGGGGACTCAATCAGCCCCAGCATTTT. This gives the protein CASSLWGLNQPQHF.

Regarding this clonotype: The CDR3 carries no conserved terminal phenylalanine or tryptophan, so it likely arises from a read error. The J gene is TRBJ1-3, the V gene TRBV3-1; weak D call: TRBD1 (6 bases). The V gene's germline CDR1 is LGHDT and CDR2 YNNKEL (reference sequence). The CDR3 consists of 15 residues. The V and J ends lost 1 base and 4 bases respectively, with 11 bases between them. CDR3 sequence: CASSQGGGGGNTIYL. CDR3 sequence (DNA): TGTGCCAGCAGCCAAGGCGGGGGCGGGGGAAACACCATATATCTT.

In this sample, this clonotype turned up a few times. The chain recombines TRBV5-8 with TRBJ2-2, with 7 nucleotides matching TRBD2. This CDR3 region has 17 residues. Germline CDR1 reads SGHTS; CDR2 reads YDEGEE. After removal of 2 bases from V and 4 bases from J, the junction contained 11 bases not matched to a gene. This CDR3 is CASSLLYREATTGELFF. The CDR3 DNA follows: TGTGCCAGCAGCTTATTGTACCGGGAGGCAACCACCGGGGAGCTGTTTTTT.

This clonotype has more than one count but fewer than ten. The V gene is TRBV15, the J gene TRBJ2-1; TRBD1 agrees at 10 bases. This CDR3 is built from 15 residues. The V and J ends lost 3 bases and 4 bases, in that order; junction bases with no gene match: 3. Germline CDR1 LNHNV, CDR2 YYDKDF (reference sequence). CDR3 sequence: CATSRTGQGYNEQFF. The CDR3 DNA follows: TGTGCCACCAGCAGGACGGGACAGGGGTACAATGAGCAGTTCTTC.

V and J are TRBV2 and TRBJ2-7; TRBD1 matches at 8 bases. The germline gives CDR1 SNHLY, CDR2 FYNNEI. The V segment lost 5 bases and the J segment 5 bases; nucleotides outside the gene matches: 11. The CDR3 consists of 15 residues. The CDR3, as DNA: TGTGCCAGCAGTTGGGGGACAGGTCTCAACGACGAGCAGTACTTC. Protein sequence: CASSWGTGLNDEQYF.

This clonotype occurred a few times. The chain has TRBV20-1 and TRBJ2-5; D is unresolved. V gave up 0 bases and J gave up 0 bases, with 17 bases separating them. Germline V gives CDR1 DFQATT, CDR2 SNEGSKA (reference sequence). There are 17 residues in the CDR3. The CDR3: CSARDPFPLWDQETQYF. The DNA for the CDR3 is TGCAGTGCTAGAGATCCCTTCCCCTTATGGGACCAAGAGACCCAGTACTTC.

This chain links TRBV6-2 or TRBV6-3 with TRBJ2-1; TRBD1 agrees at 8 bases. The germline gives CDR1 MNHEY, CDR2 SVGEGT. The V segment lost 6 bases and the J segment 4 bases; nucleotides outside the gene matches: 11. This CDR3 is built from 16 residues. This chain's CDR3 is CASRKNRGKPYNEQFF. CDR3 in DNA: TGTGCCAGCAGGAAAAACAGGGGGAAACCGTACAATGAGCAGTTCTTC.

The table lists this clonotype with a few counts. The chain carries TRBV7-2 and TRBJ1-2; the D is unclear. The CDR3 spans 13 residues. Trimming took off 1 base at V and 6 bases at J, with 9 bases between the two ends. Germline V lookup: CDR1 SGHTA, CDR2 FQGNSA. CDR3 sequence (DNA): TGTGCCAGCAGCTTAGAGGCCGGGAATGGCTACACCTTC. Its translation is CASSLEAGNGYTF.

This clonotype came up a few times. The gene calls are TRBV12-3 or TRBV12-4 and TRBJ2-1; D ambiguous. Trimming pared 1 base from V and 15 bases from J, leaving 16 bases between. This CDR3 has 13 amino acids. Here the CDR3 DNA reads TGTGCCAGCAGTTTAGTATCCCCCGGTATCACGTTCTTC. It encodes CASSLVSPGITFF.

The CDR3 coding sequence is TGTGCCAGCAGCCAAGATCTTGGGCGGAGGTCCGGGGAGCTGTTTTTT. As protein: CASSQDLGRRSGELFF. The chain employs TRBV4-2 and TRBJ2-2, with D possibly matching TRBD2 (5 bases). CDR1 and CDR2 (germline): LGHNA, YNFKEQ. The V end lost 0 bases, the J end lost 6 bases, and 14 bases lay between the germline ends. The CDR3 has 16 amino acids.

The chain employs TRBV24-1 and TRBJ2-1; 7 bases are shared with TRBD1. The CDR3 is made up of 15 amino acids. Germline V gives CDR1 KGHDR, CDR2 SFDVKD. J was trimmed by 8 bases and V by 4 bases; bases with no gene match: 10. The CDR3 DNA follows: TGTGCCACCAGTGACCGTGCGACAGGGACGGATGAGCAGTTCTTC. Translated: CATSDRATGTDEQFF.

This clonotype was counted many times. V usage is TRBV24-1 and J usage is TRBJ2-6; D is uncertain. With 2 bases removed from V and 0 bases from J, the gap between germline ends came to 7 bases. The CDR3 spans 16 residues. Germline assignment: CDR1 KGHDR and CDR2 SFDVKD. The CDR3 DNA reads as TGTGCCACCAGTGATTCAGCTAACTCTGGGGCCAACGTCCTGACTTTC. As protein: CATSDSANSGANVLTF.

This chain joins TRBV12-3 or TRBV12-4 and TRBJ2-2, with D uncertain. The CDR3 has 14 residues. Trimming removed 4 bases from V and 5 bases from J, with 11 bases in between. CDR3: CASSSHQRTGELFF. The CDR3, as DNA: TGTGCCAGCAGTTCGCACCAACGGACCGGGGAGCTGTTTTTT.

This chain uses TRBV6-5 with TRBJ2-7, with 7 bases identical to TRBD1. The CDR3 runs 13 residues. CDR1 and CDR2 (germline): MNHEY, SVGAGI. V lost 4 bases to trimming and J lost 6 bases; unmatched junction nucleotides: 6. CDR3 sequence: CASSSPTGTEQYF. The CDR3 DNA reads TGTGCCAGCAGTTCCCCGACAGGGACCGAGCAGTACTTC.

The genes are TRBV14 and TRBJ2-7, with D possibly TRBD1 on 9 matching bases. Deletions cut 1 base from V and 5 bases from J, with 18 bases between. CDR3 size: 16 residues. Germline CDR1 reads SGHDN; CDR2 reads FVKESK. CDR3 DNA: TGTGCCAGCAGCCAAGTTAGCGGGACAGGGCTTCACGAGCAGTACTTC. Translating gives CASSQVSGTGLHEQYF.

This clonotype showed up just a few times. The CDR3 bases are TGTGCCACCAGTGATTTATCCGGGAGGGAGCAGTACTTC. It encodes CATSDLSGREQYF. This rearrangement joins TRBV24-1 to TRBJ2-7, with TRBD2 matching over 7 bases. The CDR3 runs to 13 residues. Germline CDR1 KGHDR, CDR2 SFDVKD. Losses at the gene ends were 1 base for V and 7 bases for J; bases not matched to a gene: 3.